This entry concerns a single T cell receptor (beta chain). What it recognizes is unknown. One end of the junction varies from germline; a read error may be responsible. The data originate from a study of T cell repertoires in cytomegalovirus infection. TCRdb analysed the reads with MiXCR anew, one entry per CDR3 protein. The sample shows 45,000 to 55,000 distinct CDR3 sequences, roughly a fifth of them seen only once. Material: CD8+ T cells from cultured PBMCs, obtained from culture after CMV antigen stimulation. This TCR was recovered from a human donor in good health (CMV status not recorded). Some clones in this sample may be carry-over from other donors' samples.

CDR3 bases: TGTGACAGCAGCTTAGTGACAAGGGTGGACGAGCAGTACTTC. Translated, it gives CDSSLVTRVDEQYF. This chain uses TRBV7-6 with TRBJ2-7; D unclear. This CDR3 comprises 14 residues. Germline V lookup: CDR1 SGHVS, CDR2 FNYEAQ.